Shown below are 26 T cell receptor beta chains from a single sample sequenced in a study of blood T cell repertoires in COVID-19. TCRdb's table, derived via immunoSEQ multiplex PCR, lists solely in-frame clones and lacks some. Among over 200,000 clones listed, approximately 90% were seen once. Specimen: peripheral blood. The receptors shown here come from a man aged 30-40 years with COVID-19, enrolled during active disease.

The chain joins TRBV28 to TRBJ2-7, with D possibly TRBD1 on 5 matching bases. There are 14 residues in the CDR3. The V gene's germline CDR1 is MDHEN and CDR2 SYDVKM. With 7 bases removed from V and 6 bases from J, the gap between germline ends came to 19 bases. The CDR3 region is CASTYSAGISEQYF. CDR3 DNA: TGTGCCAGCACTTACAGTGCAGGGATTTCCGAGCAGTACTTC.

The V call is TRBV9, the J call TRBJ1-4, with 10 bases aligning to TRBD1. Trimming removed 3 bases from V and 7 bases from J; junction bases left unmatched: 6. This CDR3 has 15 amino acids. Germline lookup yields CDR1 SGDLS and CDR2 YYNGEE. The CDR3 region has the DNA TGTGCCAGCAGCGACAGGACAGGGGGAGGTGAAAAACTGTTTTTT. Translating gives CASSDRTGGGEKLFF.

The chain has TRBV7-3 and TRBJ2-5, with TRBD2 matching 7 bases. The trim removed 2 bases at V and 5 bases at J, leaving 8 bases unmatched. The CDR3 consists of 15 residues. CDR1 SGHTA and CDR2 FQGTGA come from the germline V gene. CDR3 protein: CASSLVAGVGETQYF. DNA for the CDR3: TGTGCCAGCAGCTTAGTTGCGGGAGTTGGGGAGACCCAGTACTTC.

The V call is TRBV28, the J call TRBJ1-5, with 8 bases that match TRBD1. Per germline, CDR1 MDHEN and CDR2 SYDVKM. Trimming removed 6 bases from V and 2 bases from J; junction bases left unmatched: 9. The CDR3 length is 16 residues. The CDR3 here is CASRRTGLNGNQPQHF. The CDR3 coding sequence is TGTGCCAGCAGGAGGACAGGGTTAAACGGCAATCAGCCCCAGCATTTT.

V gene TRBV6-6 combines with J gene TRBJ1-3; 7 bases match TRBD1. Trimming cost V 1 base and J 8 bases; bases outside gene matches: 8. This CDR3 spans 15 amino acids. Germline-derived CDR1 and CDR2 are MNHNY and SVGAGI (reference sequence). CDR3 residues: CASSYWSTGTHTIYF. CDR3 nucleotides: TGTGCCAGCAGTTACTGGTCGACAGGGACACACACCATATATTTT.

The gene calls are TRBV7-9 and TRBJ1-1; TRBD1 might be the D (6 bases). CDR3 length equals 14 residues. Germline V lookup: CDR1 SEHNR, CDR2 FQNEAQ (reference sequence). The CDR3 DNA sequence: TGTGCTGAAGCAGGGGAGGGCCTGAACACTGAAGCTTTCTTT. Protein product: CAEAGEGLNTEAFF.

The chain employs TRBV30 and TRBJ2-7; D might be TRBD2 (6 bases). CDR3 length: 13 amino acids. Germline lookup yields CDR1 GTSNPN and CDR2 SVGIG (reference sequence). V was clipped by 3 bases and J by 3 bases, with 12 bases between them. As DNA, the CDR3 is TGTGCCTGGAGCAGGATGGGGGGCTACGAGCAGTACTTC. It codes for CAWSRMGGYEQYF.

The chain links TRBV7-2 to TRBJ2-1, with 7 bases lining up with TRBD2. The CDR3 consists of 16 residues. CDR1 is SGHTA and CDR2 is FQGNSA in the germline V gene. Unmatched junction bases numbered 2, after V lost 0 bases and J lost 0 bases. The CDR3 sequence is CASSLASSGSYNEQFF. The CDR3 nucleotides are TGTGCCAGCAGCTTAGCCTCTAGCGGCTCCTACAATGAGCAGTTCTTC.

CDR3 nucleotide sequence: TGCGCCAGCAGCTTCTCTGAGACAAACTATGGCTACACCTTC. It yields the protein CASSFSETNYGYTF. The rearrangement joins TRBV5-1 to TRBJ1-2; D unclear. The V gene lost 2 bases and the J gene lost 2 bases, with 10 bases spanning the gap. The CDR3 totals 14 residues. Germline-derived CDR1 and CDR2 are SGHRS and YFSETQ.

This chain connects TRBV7-9 to TRBJ2-2, with 10 nucleotides matching TRBD2. Germline loops: CDR1 SEHNR, CDR2 FQNEAQ (reference sequence). V shed 1 base, J shed 3 bases, and the junction held 5 bases outside the gene matches. The CDR3 has 17 residues. The DNA of the CDR3 is TGTGCCAGCAGCTTAGAGCGGCTAGCGGGGGACACCGGGGAGCTGTTTTTT. Protein: CASSLERLAGDTGELFF.

This sequence joins TRBV4-3 and TRBJ1-2; tentatively, D is TRBD1 (6 bases). CDR1 and CDR2 (germline): LGHNA, YSLEER. This CDR3 comprises 15 residues. V was pared by 2 bases and J by 4 bases, with 14 bases between. CDR3 region: CASSQSLGRGYGYTF. The CDR3 nucleotides are TGCGCCAGCAGCCAATCCCTGGGCAGGGGCTATGGCTACACCTTC.

This clone appeared once. V gene TRBV29-1 combines with J gene TRBJ2-7, with D perhaps matching TRBD1 (5 bases). The length of the CDR3 is 14 residues. Germline V gene lookup returns CDR1 SQVTM and CDR2 ANQGSEA. Trimming removed 3 bases from V and 3 bases from J, with 15 bases in between. The CDR3 sequence is CSVDLDSGNYEQYF. The DNA for the CDR3 is TGCAGCGTTGATCTTGACTCAGGGAACTACGAGCAGTACTTC.

This rearrangement joins TRBV7-8 to TRBJ1-1; 7 bases align to TRBD1. V was clipped by 1 base and J by 1 base; unmatched bases: 3. The germline gives CDR1 SGHVS, CDR2 FQNEAQ. The CDR3 length is 15 residues. CDR3 sequence reads: CASSLGDSSNTEAFF. Written as DNA, the CDR3 is TGTGCCAGCAGCTTAGGGGACAGTTCGAACACTGAAGCTTTCTTT. Based on the CDR3 plus reference TRBV7-8 and TRBJ1-1, the full variable domain is GAGVSQSPRYKVAKRGQDVALRCDPISGHVSLFWYQQALGQGPEFLTYFQNEAQLDKSGLPSDRFFAERPEGSVSTLKIQRTQQEDSAVYLCASSLGDSSNTEAFFGQGTRLTVV.

The chain is built from TRBV15 and TRBJ2-6, with 7 bases lining up with TRBD1. The CDR3 totals 16 residues. The V gene end was trimmed by 5 bases and the J gene end by 2 bases; junction bases not matched to a gene: 6. Germline assignment: CDR1 LNHNV and CDR2 YYDKDF (reference sequence). The CDR3 DNA reads as TGTGCCACCAGCCCGAGACAGGGCGCTGGGGCCAACGTCCTGACTTTC. Protein: CATSPRQGAGANVLTF.

The chain's CDR3 is CASSPTQQDQPQHF. The CDR3, as DNA: TGTGCCAGCAGCCCCACCCAGCAGGATCAGCCCCAGCATTTT. The gene calls are TRBV7-8 and TRBJ1-5; unclear D gene. With 5 bases removed from V and 5 bases from J, the gap between germline ends came to 13 bases. The CDR3 has 14 residues. Germline loops: CDR1 SGHVS, CDR2 FQNEAQ. The whole variable domain, remainder taken from reference TRBV7-8 and TRBJ1-5, is GAGVSQSPRYKVAKRGQDVALRCDPISGHVSLFWYQQALGQGPEFLTYFQNEAQLDKSGLPSDRFFAERPEGSVSTLKIQRTQQEDSAVYLCASSPTQQDQPQHFGDGTRLSIL.

As regards this clone: The same CDR3 arises from other DNA sequences in this sample as well. The chain uses TRBV7-2 and TRBJ1-2, with no clear D. The CDR3 has 14 residues. V shed 4 bases and J shed 2 bases, with 11 bases lying between them. CDR1 SGHTA and CDR2 FQGNSA come from the germline V gene. This CDR3 is CASSSLTQNYGYTF. The CDR3 DNA sequence: TGTGCCAGCAGCTCCCTCACACAAAACTATGGCTACACCTTC.

The V gene is TRBV28, the J gene TRBJ2-1, with unresolved D. Germline V gives CDR1 MDHEN, CDR2 SYDVKM. This CDR3 has 18 amino acids. V shed 3 bases and J shed 0 bases, with 18 bases lying between them. The CDR3, as DNA: TGTGCCAGCAGTTTCTCTACCGCCACCCCAAGCTCCTACAATGAGCAGTTCTTC. Translating it yields CASSFSTATPSSYNEQFF.

This chain connects TRBV11-1 to TRBJ1-6, with 8 nucleotides matching TRBD1. Germline lookup yields CDR1 SGHAT and CDR2 FQDESV (reference sequence). After removal of 2 bases from V and 10 bases from J, the junction contained 7 bases not matched to a gene. The CDR3 covers 15 residues. The CDR3 coding sequence is TGTGCCAGCAGCTTATTCGGACAGGGTTCGTCACCCCTCCACTTT. It is translated as CASSLFGQGSSPLHF.

J is TRBJ2-6 and V is TRBV28; D is possibly TRBD1 (6 bases). The CDR3 sequence is 17 residues long. Germline V CDR1 and CDR2: MDHEN, SYDVKM. The germline V and J ends were trimmed by 8 bases and 1 base, with 18 bases remaining between them. CDR3 sequence: CASGHRMGASGANVLTF. DNA of the CDR3: TGTGCCAGCGGTCACCGTATGGGGGCATCTGGGGCCAACGTCCTGACTTTC.

The chain couples TRBV5-6 to TRBJ2-7; 11 bases agree with TRBD2. V shed 3 bases and J 7 bases; nucleotides not matched to a gene: 6. This CDR3 has 14 residues. The V gene's germline CDR1 is SGHDT and CDR2 YYEEEE. The CDR3 loop is CASSSGLAADEQYF. CDR3 bases: TGTGCCAGCAGCTCGGGACTAGCGGCTGATGAGCAGTACTTC.

The chain carries TRBV5-1 and TRBJ2-1; 15 bases map to TRBD2. Looked up from germline, CDR1 is SGHRS and CDR2 is YFSETQ. The CDR3 runs 16 residues. Germline trimming cut 4 bases from V and 7 bases from J; bases unmatched to any gene: 6. The CDR3 DNA is TGCGCCAGCAGCCGGGGACTAGCGGGAGGATGGAATGAGCAGTTCTTC. Encoded protein: CASSRGLAGGWNEQFF.

This clone occurred once. The V gene is TRBV3-1 (or the pseudogene TRBV3-2), the J gene TRBJ1-3; D is perhaps TRBD1 (6 bases). This CDR3 is 15 amino acids long. Germline V gene data show CDR1 as LGHDT and CDR2 as YNNKEL (reference sequence). The V end was cut by 6 bases, the J end by 0 bases, with 12 bases between. The CDR3 loop is CASSHRDFSGNTIYF. For the CDR3, the DNA is TGTGCCAGCAGTCACAGGGATTTCTCTGGAAACACCATATATTTT.

This clone was recorded once. The chain combines TRBV11-3 with TRBJ2-1; maybe TRBD1 (5 bases). Looked up from germline, CDR1 is SGHNT and CDR2 is YENEEA. V was shortened by 1 base and J by 3 bases, with 10 bases between the two germline ends. This CDR3 is built from 15 residues. This chain's CDR3 is CASSLAGRDYNEQFF. The DNA for the CDR3 is TGTGCCAGCAGCTTAGCGGGCAGGGACTACAATGAGCAGTTCTTC.

The gene calls are TRBV7-8 and TRBJ1-2, with unresolved D. CDR1 is SGHVS and CDR2 is FQNEAQ in the germline V gene. Trimming shortened V by 5 bases and J by 2 bases, and 15 bases separated the two germline ends. The CDR3 consists of 15 residues. CDR3 DNA: TGTGCCAGCAGCCTGCGGGGAGAAGACAACTATGGCTACACCTTC. This encodes CASSLRGEDNYGYTF. Drawing the rest from reference TRBV7-8 and TRBJ1-2, the complete variable domain is GAGVSQSPRYKVAKRGQDVALRCDPISGHVSLFWYQQALGQGPEFLTYFQNEAQLDKSGLPSDRFFAERPEGSVSTLKIQRTQQEDSAVYLCASSLRGEDNYGYTFGSGTRLTVV.

This clone was observed once. This chain joins TRBV28 and TRBJ2-1, with D tentatively TRBD2 (6 bases). Germline loops: CDR1 MDHEN, CDR2 SYDVKM. V gave up 5 bases and J gave up 0 bases, with 14 bases separating them. This CDR3 has 16 residues. CDR3 in amino acids: CASSVGGAGSYNEQFF. The CDR3 nucleotides are TGTGCCAGCAGTGTCGGGGGAGCGGGCTCCTACAATGAGCAGTTCTTC. Based on the CDR3 plus reference TRBV28 and TRBJ2-1, the full variable domain is DVKVTQSSRYLVKRTGEKVFLECVQDMDHENMFWYRQDPGLGLRLIYFSYDVKMKEKGDIPEGYSVSREKKERFSLILESASTNQTSMYLCASSVGGAGSYNEQFFGPGTRLTVL.

The chain employs TRBV9 and TRBJ2-7, with a tentative D call TRBD2 (6 bases). Looked up from germline, CDR1 is SGDLS and CDR2 is YYNGEE. This CDR3 contains 16 residues. Trimming took 0 bases from V and 4 from J, leaving 17 bases between them. The chain's CDR3 is CASSVGGPDYLYEQYF. CDR3 in DNA: TGTGCCAGCAGCGTAGGAGGCCCGGACTACCTGTACGAGCAGTACTTC. The complete variable domain, with remaining parts taken from reference TRBV9 and TRBJ2-7, reads DSGVTQTPKHLITATGQRVTLRCSPRSGDLSVYWYQQSLDQGLQFLIQYYNGEERAKGNILERFSAQQFPDLHSELNLSSLELGDSALYFCASSVGGPDYLYEQYFGPGTRLTVT.